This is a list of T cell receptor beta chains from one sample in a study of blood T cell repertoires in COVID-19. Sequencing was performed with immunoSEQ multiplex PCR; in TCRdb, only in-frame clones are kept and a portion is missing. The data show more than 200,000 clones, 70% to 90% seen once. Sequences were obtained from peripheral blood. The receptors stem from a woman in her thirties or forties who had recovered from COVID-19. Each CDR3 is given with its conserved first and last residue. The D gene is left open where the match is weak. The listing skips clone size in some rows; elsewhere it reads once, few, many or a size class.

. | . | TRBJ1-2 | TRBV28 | TGTGCCAGCAGTGAGGGAATCTATGGCTACACCTTC | CASSEGIYGYTF
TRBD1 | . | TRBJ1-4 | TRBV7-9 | TGTGCCAGCAGCCCGGGACAGGGCAGTGAAAAACTGTTTTTT | CASSPGQGSEKLFF
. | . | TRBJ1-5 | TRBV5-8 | TGTGCCAGCAGCGATCCAACAGGGTCTCAGCCCCAGCATTTT | CASSDPTGSQPQHF
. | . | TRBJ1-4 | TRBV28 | TGTGCCAGCAGTGTTACAGGAGGGCGAGAAAAACTGTTTTTT | CASSVTGGREKLFF
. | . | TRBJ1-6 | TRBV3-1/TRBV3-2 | TGTGCCAGCAGCCTAAACCTAGGAACCGTTTATTCACCCCTCCACTTT | CASSLNLGTVYSPLHF
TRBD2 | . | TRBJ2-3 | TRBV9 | TGTGCCAGCAGCCAGCGGGAGGTTAGCACAGATACGCAGTATTTT | CASSQREVSTDTQYF
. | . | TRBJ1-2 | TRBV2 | TGTGCCAGCAGTGATGCCCAGGCCACGTCAACCGCTAACTATGGCTACACCTTC | CASSDAQATSTANYGYTF
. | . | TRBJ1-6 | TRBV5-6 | TGTGCCAGCGGCGCCGGACACTATAATTCACCCCTCCACTTT | CASGAGHYNSPLHF
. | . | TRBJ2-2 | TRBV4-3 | TGCGCCAGCAGCCAAGATGGGTTACAGGGAGCGAACACCGGGGAGCTGTTTTTT | CASSQDGLQGANTGELFF
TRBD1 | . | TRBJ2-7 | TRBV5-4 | TGTGCCAGCAGCTTCCCCGGACAGGATCTCTCCTACGAGCAGTACTTC | CASSFPGQDLSYEQYF
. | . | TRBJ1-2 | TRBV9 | TGTGCCAGCAGAGTGACAGGAACGTCCTTGGGCTACACCTTC | CASRVTGTSLGYTF
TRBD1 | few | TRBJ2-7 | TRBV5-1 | TGCGCCAGCAGCCGGACAGGAGACTCCTACGAGCAGTACTTC | CASSRTGDSYEQYF
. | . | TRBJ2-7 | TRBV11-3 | TGTGCCAGCAGCTTTCAGGGGTCCTACGAGCAGTACTTC | CASSFQGSYEQYF
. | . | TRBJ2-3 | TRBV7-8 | TGTGCCAGCAGCCCTGGGGCAGGGTCTAGCACAGATACGCAGTATTTT | CASSPGAGSSTDTQYF
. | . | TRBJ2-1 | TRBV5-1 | TGCGCCAGCAGCGTTGACAGGAATGAGCAGTTCTTC | CASSVDRNEQFF
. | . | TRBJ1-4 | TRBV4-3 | TGCGCCAGCAGCCAAGTCAGGCTTTCGTCTGAAAAACTGTTTTTT | CASSQVRLSSEKLFF
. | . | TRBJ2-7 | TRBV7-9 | TGTGCCAGCAGCTTCCCACTGGGGTCCGAAGGGGACTACGAGCAGTACTTC | CASSFPLGSEGDYEQYF
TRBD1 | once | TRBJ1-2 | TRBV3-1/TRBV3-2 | TGTGCCAGCAGCCGAGGAACAGGGGGCCACTATGGCTACACCTTC | CASSRGTGGHYGYTF
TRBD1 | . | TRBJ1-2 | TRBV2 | TGTGCCAGCAGGGGGGACAGCTCACTCTATGGCTACACCTTC | CASRGDSSLYGYTF
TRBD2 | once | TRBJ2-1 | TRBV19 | TGTGCCAGTAGCGCAATTCGGGGACTAGCGGGATCCAATGAGCAGTTCTTC | CASSAIRGLAGSNEQFF
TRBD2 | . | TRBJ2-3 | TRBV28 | TGTGCCAGCAGTCCCCATGAGGGCGGGAGGACAGATACGCAGTATTTT | CASSPHEGGRTDTQYF
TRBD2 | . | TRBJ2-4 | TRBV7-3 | TGTGCCAGCAGCTTATCGGGAGGATTTATGGACATTCAGTACTTC | CASSLSGGFMDIQYF
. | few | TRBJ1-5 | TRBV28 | TGTGCCAGCACCCCCCGACTGGTTAGCAATCAGCCCCAGCATTTT | CASTPRLVSNQPQHF
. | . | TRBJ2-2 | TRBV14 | TGTGCCAGCAGGACGGCCAGCGGGCCATCGAACACCGGGGAGCTGTTTTTT | CASRTASGPSNTGELFF
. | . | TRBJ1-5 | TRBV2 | TGTGCCAGCAGTGAACAAGGGGCGTCGTATAGCAATCAGCCCCAGCATTTT | CASSEQGASYSNQPQHF
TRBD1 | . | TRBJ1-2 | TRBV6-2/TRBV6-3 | TGTGCCAGCAGTTACGGACAGGGGTACTATGGCTACACCTTC | CASSYGQGYYGYTF
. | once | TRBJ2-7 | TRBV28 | TGTGCCAGCAGTCCCACGACAGGCCTGAGGTACGAGCAGTACTTC | CASSPTTGLRYEQYF
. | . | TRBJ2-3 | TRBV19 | TGTGCCAGTAGCCCCCGGGTCACAGATACGCAGTATTTT | CASSPRVTDTQYF
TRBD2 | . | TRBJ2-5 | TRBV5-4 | TGTGCCAGCAGCTCGGGTGGTGAGCGGGGAGGAGAAGAGACCCAGTACTTC | CASSSGGERGGEETQYF
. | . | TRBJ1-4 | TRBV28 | TGTGCCAGCAGTTTCCTCCGGACAGCTAGCGGGGATGAAAAACTGTTTTTT | CASSFLRTASGDEKLFF
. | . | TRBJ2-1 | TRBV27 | TGTGCCAGCAGTGGACAGACACTAAGCTCCTACAATGAGCAGTTCTTC | CASSGQTLSSYNEQFF
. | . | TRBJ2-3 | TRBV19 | TGTGCCAGTAGTGGGAGACTTGGAGATACGCAGTATTTT | CASSGRLGDTQYF
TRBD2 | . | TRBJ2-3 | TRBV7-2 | TGTGCCAGCAGCCCAAGAACTAGCGGGAGGGCTGCTACGCAGTATTTT | CASSPRTSGRAATQYF
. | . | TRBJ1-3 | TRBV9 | TGTGCCAGCAGCGTAGACGTAGGGTCGGGGGGAAACACCATATATTTT | CASSVDVGSGGNTIYF
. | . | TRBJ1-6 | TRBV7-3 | TGTGCCAGCAGCCTCCTCCCCGCGGGCAGTCCTAATTCACCCCTCCACTTT | CASSLLPAGSPNSPLHF
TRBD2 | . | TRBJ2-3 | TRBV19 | TGTGCCAGTAGTATAGCTAAGACTAGCGGGCCCAGCACAGATACGCAGTATTTT | CASSIAKTSGPSTDTQYF
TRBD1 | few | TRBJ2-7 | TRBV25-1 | TGTGCCAGCAGTGTGACAGGGACCTACGAGCAGTACTTC | CASSVTGTYEQYF
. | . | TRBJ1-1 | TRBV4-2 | TGTGCCAGCAGTAGAGGGTCCTCGAACACTGAAGCTTTCTTT | CASSRGSSNTEAFF
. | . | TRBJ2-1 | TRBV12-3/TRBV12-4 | TGTGCCAGCAGCCCCAGCTCCTACAATGAGCAGTTCTTC | CASSPSSYNEQFF
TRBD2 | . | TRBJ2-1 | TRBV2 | TGTGCCAGCAGTCTGACTAGCGGGGCCTTGTCCTTATACAATGAGCAGTTCTTC | CASSLTSGALSLYNEQFF
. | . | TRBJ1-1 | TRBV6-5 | TGTGCCAGCAGCGCGGGTCGGGGAACTGAAGCTTTCTTT | CASSAGRGTEAFF
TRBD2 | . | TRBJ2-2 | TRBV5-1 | TGCGCCAGCAGCCCCCCGACTAGCGGGAGCACCGGGGAGCTGTTTTTT | CASSPPTSGSTGELFF
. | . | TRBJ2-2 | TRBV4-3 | TGCGCCAGCAGCCCCGACCTAGGGAACACCGGGGAGCTGTTTTTT | CASSPDLGNTGELFF
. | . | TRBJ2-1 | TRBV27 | TGTGCCAGCGGGGCAGCCTACAATGAGCAGTTCTTC | CASGAAYNEQFF
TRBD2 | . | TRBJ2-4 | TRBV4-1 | TGCGCCAGCAGCCAAGATCGGCTAGCGGCCATAGCCAAAAACATTCAGTACTTC | CASSQDRLAAIAKNIQYF
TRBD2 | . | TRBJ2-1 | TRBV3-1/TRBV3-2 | TGTGCCAGCAGCCAAGATGCTAGCGGGAGCTACAATGAGCAGTTCTTC | CASSQDASGSYNEQFF
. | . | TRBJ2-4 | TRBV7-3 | TGTGCCAGCAGCACCCCTTCTAGCGCCGGAAACATTCAGTACTTC | CASSTPSSAGNIQYF
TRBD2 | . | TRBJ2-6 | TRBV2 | TGTGCCAGCAGTCCCCTAACTAGCGGGGCCTCTGGGGCCAACGTCCTGACTTTC | CASSPLTSGASGANVLTF
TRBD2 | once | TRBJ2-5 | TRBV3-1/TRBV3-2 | TGTGCCAGCAGCCAAGTCCGCGGGGGAGACGAGACCCAGTACTTC | CASSQVRGGDETQYF